This T cell receptor beta chain was observed in a study of blood T cell repertoires in COVID-19. Study information: The United States, Italy and Spain were the sources of the acute and convalescent COVID-19 samples. Sources were T cells, B-cell-depleted T cells, or PBMCs; the material itself was cDNA or gDNA.

V lost 7 bases and J lost 5, with 18 bases in between. CDR3 length: 15 residues. CDR1 SGHAT and CDR2 FQNNGV come from the germline V gene. How the authors handled the data: Estimation of nucleated cell counts was performed using reference gene primer amplification. TCRdb keeps only in-frame clones here, not all; method: immunoSEQ multiplex PCR. For V, J and clone size, that table is used; D and trimming come from the DNA. The data hold hundreds of thousands of clones, with approximately 88% observed a single time. Sequenced: peripheral blood. The chain recombines TRBV11-2 with TRBJ2-1, with D possibly TRBD2 on 5 matching bases. The TCR originated in a man in his late teens or twenties with active or convalescent COVID-19. CDR3 sequence reads: CASIQFGGSDNEQFF. In nucleotides, the CDR3 is TGTGCCAGCATCCAGTTTGGCGGGTCGGACAATGAGCAGTTCTTC.